This T cell receptor beta chain appears in the sequencing data of a study of cytomegalovirus exposure and HLA in healthy donors (dated by TCRdb to 2017 to 2019). About the study as a whole: According to an earlier analysis of a few hundred of the donors, about 179 million T cells yielded some 120 million unique TCR beta sequences and roughly 280 Gb of sequence data. The genetic ancestry cluster associated with self-reported Caucasian donors included 70% to 85% of the roughly 410 genotyped donors. The study used immunosequencing to profile the T cell repertoires of some 600 subjects and linked those repertoires to cytomegalovirus serostatus. The number of typed donors differed by locus: about 620-630 for A, B, C, DRB1 and DQB1; some 540 for DQA1; 606 for DPA1; and about 450 for DPB1. Along with the approximately 700-subject first cohort, a separate validation cohort of over 90 different subjects was used. Class I and class II HLA loci were covered by the typing at four-digit resolution. To predict cytomegalovirus infection status, the study brought together high-throughput TCR immunosequencing, statistical association of individual TCRs with disease status, and machine learning. Donor age, sex, ethnicity and CMV serostatus were compiled alongside the repertoire data. Among under 450 genotyped donors of the cohort, an average of roughly 240,000 unique TCR beta nucleotide sequences were sequenced per donor, roughly 18% of them non-productive. About 330 gigabases of sequencing data and approximately 92 million unique TCR sequences made up an early release that covered 500 to 700 HLA-typed donors. The study aimed to test whether signatures of past pathogen exposure could be identified by cataloging public T cell receptors. An earlier analysis of 587 of the donors used high-throughput TCR beta sequencing to judge whether each TCR beta V gene segment behaved as functional or pseudogenic. A handful of DR-DQ haplotypes were handled as single units for association and clustering because linkage in the cohort was strong. In the later analysis, no new phenotypic data were used to find candidate immune exposures; instead, reliance was placed on TCR beta sequences and their occurrence across donors. All discovery cohort repertoires had been generated using a single sequencing platform. A later genetic analysis took genome-wide SNP genotypes for about three fifths of the 666 donors and used that subset as a discovery cohort. To study patterns of TCR occurrence, a later analysis re-analyzed previously published TCR beta repertoires from 700 or so donors and added high-resolution HLA genotyping. On the study overall, not on this receptor specifically: Correlated functional status among segregating V segments might be attributable to linkage disequilibrium, but an unknown experimental factor could not be ruled out. V-gene and J-gene trimming of TCR beta chains was associated with a missense DCLRE1C variant in a later genetic analysis, and the association was replicated in an independent cohort. Because counts were too low, about 18 rarely observed V segments, including chromosome 9 orphons, were left out of the earlier analysis of 587 of the donors. The classifier was reported to diagnose cytomegalovirus status with high specificity and sensitivity in both the original cohort and the validation cohort. A later analysis found that TCR association rates varied across HLA loci, with DRB1 alleles showing the most associated TCRs and HLA-C alleles the fewest. In the study, 164 TCR beta chains were listed as associated with cytomegalovirus. The only immune exposure information available for the cohort was CMV serostatus. A cluster of highly shared sequence variants was judged likely to be a technical artifact of the sequencing pipeline. Most CMV-associated TCR beta chains appeared to be HLA-restricted in a later analysis, and the HLA associations seemed to be driven largely by CMV exposure. Only TCR beta chains were sequenced in this cohort, and the absence of alpha or paired-chain data limited detectable features. Because HLA typing was missing for some donors at each locus, association tests included only the typed subset. A later genetic analysis reported fewer N-insertions in productive TCRs among donors in an Asian-associated ancestry cluster than the roughly 650-donor mean. A later analysis found that HLA-associated TCR beta chains were more clonally expanded and had lower generation probabilities than equally common non-associated chains. Across donors, most TCR sequences were observed very rarely, whereas some public TCRs were present in many individuals. Sequencing depth was assumed to be roughly uniform across donors in the presence/absence analyses, though that assumption may not hold. At a false discovery rate of 0.05, a later analysis linked 16,000 or so TCR beta sequences to specific HLA alleles. In a later analysis, several top co-occurrence clusters were reported to appear linked to parvovirus B19, influenza, CMV and Epstein-Barr virus. The authors suggested that the approach could potentially be extended to other disease states and immunological phenotypes. Assigning TCR associations to individual alleles was difficult when HLA alleles, especially DR and DQ, strongly co-occurred. In an earlier analysis of about 540 of the donors, most TCR beta V segments were observed in productive rearrangements about 87% or about 30% of the time, broadly matching IMGT annotations. In vitro tests confirmed that a few of the cytomegalovirus-associated TCR beta chains recognize cytomegalovirus antigens. Some IMGT-functional V segments, including TRBV6-2 and TRBV6-3, could not be told apart with the 87-base-pair reads, so those segments were excluded. A further reported finding was that TCR beta sequences accurately predicted the HLA-A and HLA-B alleles for most subjects in the first cohort.

As for this clone: The antigen it binds to is not known. Qualities for individual bases were not recorded, and no much larger clone is one base off.

The library was built by means of the immunoSEQ multiplex PCR assay. A mixture of 60 forward primers for TCR Vbeta segments and 13 reverse primers for TCR Jbeta segments was used in the multiplex PCR. Amplification of the CDR3 region of rearranged TCR beta genes was performed with a multiplex PCR assay on genomic DNA. The Illumina HiSeq System was used to sequence the amplified TCR beta libraries as 87-base-pair reads. The paper's processing steps were these. In a later analysis, 70 million to 95 million unique TCR beta chains were counted across the roughly 670 repertoires, and around 11 million of these chains were shared by at least two donors. To remove PCR and sequencing errors, raw reads were error-corrected and collapsed into unique sequences using a nearest-neighbor algorithm that merged closely related sequences. To assign V, D and J gene segments, CDR3 sequences were aligned to IMGT reference sequences. For a sequence to be retained, a match of at least six nucleotides to both a V gene segment and a J gene segment was required. A rearrangement was called productive if the CDR3 had no stop codons and remained in frame with V and J, and every other rearrangement was called non-productive. Following IMGT convention, CDR3 was defined as the stretch from the second conserved V-encoded cysteine to the conserved J-encoded phenylalanine. Sequences without an unambiguous match to a single V gene segment were excluded from the earlier analysis of a few hundred of the donors. In an earlier analysis of 587 of the donors, V segments were called functional above 56.7% productive rearrangements and were called segregating when the between-donor standard deviation exceeded 5%. A statistical classification framework was built to diagnose cytomegalovirus status from the catalog of TCR beta chain sequences. V and J gene assignment, in a later analysis, came from comparing TCR nucleotide sequences with IMGT/GENE-DB human TR gene sequences. Using the TCRdist pipeline, a later analysis assigned CDR3 sequences along with most-parsimonious VDJ recombination scenarios. In a later analysis, each TCR beta chain was defined by its CDR3 amino acid sequence together with its V-gene family, and reads lacking a unique V-gene family were excluded. As a way to deal with suspected cross-contamination and a sequencing artifact, a later analysis dropped 450 to 600 nucleotide sequences that were highly shared and had low generation probability. In a later analysis, a clonal expansion index was calculated for each public chain from normalized within-repertoire ranks of inferred template counts. A later analysis computed generation probabilities with a VDJ recombination model fitted to out-of-frame rearrangements, and checked the results against IGoR. A later analysis scored TCR-TCR, TCR-HLA and TCR-CMV co-occurrence with hypergeometric tests, applying a repertoire-size bias correction to TCR pairs. A later analysis estimated false discovery rates by permuting HLA or CMV assignments 20 times. In a later analysis, co-occurring TCRs were grouped using DBSCAN, and TCRdist sequence similarity was added for clustering within HLA-allele-positive subsets. Repertoires with fewer than 30,000 or more than 120,000 public chains were left out of co-occurrence clustering, as were about 5 repertoires with anomalous nucleotide sharing. TCRdb obtained this table from immuneACCESS and retained in-frame rearrangements with V and J assigned. These tables miss some clones; where compared with another copy, unresolved V genes account for less than half of the shortfall, and the remainder is unexplained. V, J and clone size were drawn from that table, and D and trimming were deduced from the DNA. In all, the sample holds 150,000 or so clones, and 55% to 70% of those were seen once. The top ten hold under 3% of the sample.

The cohort comprised some 700 healthy bone marrow donors. At the time of sampling, every cohort member was nominally healthy, though immune exposures that went unrecorded were likely present. The donor was CMV seropositive and was included in the group of 250 to 300 seropositive cohort members. A peripheral blood sample was provided by each donor, and peripheral blood mononuclear cells were used for TCR beta sequencing. Genomic DNA was extracted from the blood cell samples with the Qiagen DNeasy Blood Extraction Kit. Trimming takes 4 bases from V and 3 bases from J, and the germline ends sit 14 bases apart. From the germline V gene, CDR1 is SGDLS and CDR2 is YYNGEE. The CDR3 runs 15 amino acids, cysteine and phenylalanine included. Kept here is only the CDR3 DNA, which spans 45 bases and is read in frame from base 1.

The rearrangement joined TRBV9 to TRBJ2-1; tentative D gene TRBD2, with 6 bases matching. Sequencing used PBMCs. The receptor was isolated from a woman in her thirties in good health and CMV-seropositive. In nucleotide form, the sequence is TGTGCCAGCAGCCTCTCCCGGGGGTTCTACAATGAGCAGTTCTTC. Its coded protein is CASSLSRGFYNEQFF.